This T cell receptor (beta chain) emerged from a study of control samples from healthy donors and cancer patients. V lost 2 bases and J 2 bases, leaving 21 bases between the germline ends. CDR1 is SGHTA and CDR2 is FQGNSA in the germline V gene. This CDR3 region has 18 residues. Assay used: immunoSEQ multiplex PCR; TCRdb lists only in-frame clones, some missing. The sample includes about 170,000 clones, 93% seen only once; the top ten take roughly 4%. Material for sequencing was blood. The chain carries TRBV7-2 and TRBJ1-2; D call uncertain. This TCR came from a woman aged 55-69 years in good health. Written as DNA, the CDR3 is TGTGCCAGCAGCTTATTCCCCCCATCTCAGGTGGCCAACTATGGCTACACCTTC. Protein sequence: CASSLFPPSQVANYGYTF.